This T cell receptor (beta chain) was profiled in a study of OX40 agonist ivuxolimab in advanced cancers. As for the study more broadly: Ivuxolimab, which targeted the costimulatory receptor OX40 (CD134), was an agonistic, fully human IgG2 monoclonal antibody. The monotherapy dose-escalation portion (N ≈ 56 patients) of the phase I ivuxolimab trial is reported in the paper. Peripheral TCRbeta sequencing was intended to test whether TCR sequence diversity was altered and clonal T-cell expansion was caused by ivuxolimab. Three dose-escalation patients achieved partial responses, one with hepatocellular carcinoma and two with cutaneous melanoma. The dose-escalation cohort was almost 85% male with a mean age of roughly 62 years, ranging from 23 to 79. Intravenous ivuxolimab was administered to patients every 2 weeks at six dose levels: 0.01, 0.1, 0.3, 1.5, 3 and 10 mg/kg. Patients were allowed to have had prior anti-PD-1, anti-PD-L1 or anti-CTLA-4 therapy, and approximately 40% of the dose-escalation patients had been treated with checkpoint inhibitors. Of the 52 patients in dose escalation, around 20 had hepatocellular carcinoma, about 15 had melanoma, 9 had renal cell carcinoma and 9 had head and neck cancer. General findings and caveats noted by the study authors: At doses of 0.1 to 3.0 mg/kg, clonal expansion of both CD4+ and CD8+ T cells in blood was seen between baseline and week 6. The antigen specificity of the peripheral T cells that underwent clonal expansion was not determined. In the 0.1-3.0 mg/kg groups, partial responders were among the patients with the lowest normalized peripheral clonal expansion, particularly in CD8+ T cells. Low levels of normalized T-cell clonal expansion were also shown by some nonresponding patients. After ivuxolimab, expanded clones were on average more numerous among CD8+ T cells than among CD4+ T cells.

To sequence the TCRbeta CDR3 region, genomic DNA was isolated from the sorted cells. The immunoSEQ Assay was used for sequencing of TCRbeta CDR3 regions. TCRdb mirrors the immuneACCESS table, restricted to in-frame sequences. Some clones are absent from its copies; in checked studies, under half trace to an unresolved V gene, and the reason for the others is unknown. Within this sample are approximately 77,000 clones, with over 80% of them counted one time only. 13% to 15% of the sample lies in the top ten. The trial excluded patients who had a history of autoimmune disease or who were on systemic immunosuppression. Peripheral blood for TCR sequencing was collected from all dose cohorts at baseline, on cycle 4 day 1, and on cycle 7 day 1. Samples were obtained from an open-label, multicenter, first-in-human phase I dose-escalation trial of ivuxolimab. Adults with locally advanced or metastatic melanoma, renal cell, hepatocellular, or head and neck squamous cell carcinoma were enrolled in the trial. CD4+ and CD8+ T cells were sorted separately from peripheral blood before TCR sequencing.

Trimming removed 2 bases from V and 3 bases from J; the gene matches leave 1 base unexplained. Based on the germline V gene, the CDR1 and CDR2 sequences are KGHSH and LQKENI. Including cysteine and phenylalanine, the CDR3 has 13 amino acids. Left in the record is the CDR3 DNA by itself, 39 bases read in frame from the first base. About this clone: It has no known antigen specificity. No clone much larger than this one lies a single base away; base qualities are absent.

Sequencing used CD4+ or CD8+ T cells sorted from blood, obtained in a trial of the OX40 agonist ivuxolimab. The chain couples TRBV18 to TRBJ2-7, and 7 junction bases match TRBD2. This clonotype was obtained from an adult with an advanced solid tumor such as melanoma, head and neck, liver or kidney cancer. In nucleotide form, the sequence is TGTGCCAGCTCACCAGGGAGGGGCTACGAGCAGTACTTC. It codes for CASSPGRGYEQYF.